This T cell receptor beta chain was sequenced during a study of blood T cell repertoires in COVID-19. In the study overall: Samples representing acute and convalescent COVID-19 were sourced from the United States, Italy and Spain. Sources were T cells, B-cell-depleted T cells, or PBMCs; the material itself was cDNA or gDNA.

In the study's own analysis: Nucleated cell number was recorded as an estimate derived from reference gene primer amplification. Generated by immunoSEQ multiplex PCR, the TCRdb table keeps only in-frame clones and is missing some. The V and J calls and clone size were taken over from that table, and D and trimming were inferred from the DNA. This sample yields more than 200,000 clones, of which roughly 84% are seen a single time; less than 5.5% belongs to the top ten. V lost 8 bases, J lost 1 base, and 7 bases stayed unmatched. The germline gives CDR1 MNHEY, CDR2 SMNVEV (reference sequence). The length of the CDR3 is 16 residues.

The sequenced sample was peripheral blood. The source is a man aged 50 to 60 with active or convalescent COVID-19. The rearrangement uses TRBV27 and TRBJ1-4, with 10 bases fitting TRBD1. The chain's CDR3 is CASSTRDRGTNEKLFF. CDR3 bases: TGTGCCAGCTCCACCCGGGACAGGGGAACTAATGAAAAACTGTTTTTT. The full variable domain, with the rest looked up from reference TRBV27 and TRBJ1-4, is EAQVTQNPRYLITVTGKKLTVTCSQNMNHEYMSWYRQDPGLGLRQIYYSMNVEVTDKGDVPEGYKVSRKEKRNFPLILESPSPNQTSLYFCASSTRDRGTNEKLFFGSGTQLSVL.